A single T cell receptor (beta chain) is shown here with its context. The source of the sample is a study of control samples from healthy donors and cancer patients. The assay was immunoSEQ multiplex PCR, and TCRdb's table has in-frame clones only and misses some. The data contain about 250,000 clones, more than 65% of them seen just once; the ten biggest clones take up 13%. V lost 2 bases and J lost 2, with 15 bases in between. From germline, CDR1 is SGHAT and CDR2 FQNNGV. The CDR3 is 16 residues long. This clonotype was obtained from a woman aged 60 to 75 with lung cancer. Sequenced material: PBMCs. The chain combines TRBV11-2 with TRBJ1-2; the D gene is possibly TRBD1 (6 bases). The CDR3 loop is CASSLSSGGSNYGYTF. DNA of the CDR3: TGTGCCAGCAGCTTATCCTCGGGGGGCAGCAACTATGGCTACACCTTC.